The table lists the clone carrying this T cell receptor beta chain with a few counts. Original processing methods: Nucleated cell number was recorded as an estimate derived from reference gene primer amplification. The table came from immunoSEQ multiplex PCR; TCRdb's copy has only in-frame clones and leaves some out. The DNA was the basis for D and trimming; V, J and clone size are from that table. The sample contains approximately 110,000 clones, approximately 80% of which appear only once. The data derive from a study of blood T cell repertoires in COVID-19. Study-wide context: Both acute and convalescent COVID-19 samples were obtained from the United States, Italy and Spain. In each case, the material was cDNA or gDNA derived from T cells, B-cell-depleted T cells, or PBMCs.

V lost 2 bases to trimming and J lost 0 bases, with 13 bases between them. CDR3 size: 16 residues. Per germline, CDR1 KGHSH and CDR2 LQKENI. The chain has TRBV18 and TRBJ1-1; tentative D call: TRBD1 (5 bases). The sequence was obtained from a man aged 70-80 years with active or convalescent COVID-19. Sequencing input: peripheral blood. CDR3 protein: CASSPAQVTLNTEAFF. The CDR3 region has the DNA TGTGCCAGCTCACCAGCACAGGTAACCTTGAACACTGAAGCTTTCTTT.